This T cell receptor beta chain was profiled in a study of shared T cell receptors in the human thymus. The protocol was immunoSEQ multiplex PCR, while the TCRdb copy is restricted to in-frame clones and leaves out a portion. Among hundreds of thousands of clones listed, about 84% were seen once. Germline assignment: CDR1 SGDLS and CDR2 YYNGEE. The V segment lost 4 bases and the J segment 3 bases; nucleotides outside the gene matches: 12. This CDR3 contains 17 residues. These same data were also listed under a study on human thymus T cells. From that paper: Thymus tissue for the work was resected from patients undergoing corrective heart surgery. Apparent bias marked the V and J gene usage of thymic and blood repertoires.

The specimen was thymocytes. This clonotype was sampled from a boy less than two years old with a congenital heart defect. The rearrangement links TRBV9 to TRBJ2-7; 11 positions agree with TRBD2. The CDR3 is CASSLGELAGVGYEQYF. The CDR3 region has the DNA TGTGCCAGCAGCTTAGGAGAACTAGCGGGAGTAGGCTACGAGCAGTACTTC.